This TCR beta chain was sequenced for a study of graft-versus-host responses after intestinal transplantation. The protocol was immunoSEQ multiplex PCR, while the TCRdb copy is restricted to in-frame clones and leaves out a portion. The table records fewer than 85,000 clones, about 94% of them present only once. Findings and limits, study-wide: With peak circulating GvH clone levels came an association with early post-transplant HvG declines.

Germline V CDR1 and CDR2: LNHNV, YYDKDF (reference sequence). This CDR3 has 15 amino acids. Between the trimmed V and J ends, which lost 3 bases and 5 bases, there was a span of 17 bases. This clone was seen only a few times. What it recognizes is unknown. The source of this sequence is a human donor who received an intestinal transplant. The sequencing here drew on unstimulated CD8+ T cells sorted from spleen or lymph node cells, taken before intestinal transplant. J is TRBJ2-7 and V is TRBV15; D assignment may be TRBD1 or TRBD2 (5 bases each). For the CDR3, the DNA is TGTGCCACCAGCAGTCCGCCTGGGGGTCTCAACGAGCAGTACTTC. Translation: CATSSPPGGLNEQYF.